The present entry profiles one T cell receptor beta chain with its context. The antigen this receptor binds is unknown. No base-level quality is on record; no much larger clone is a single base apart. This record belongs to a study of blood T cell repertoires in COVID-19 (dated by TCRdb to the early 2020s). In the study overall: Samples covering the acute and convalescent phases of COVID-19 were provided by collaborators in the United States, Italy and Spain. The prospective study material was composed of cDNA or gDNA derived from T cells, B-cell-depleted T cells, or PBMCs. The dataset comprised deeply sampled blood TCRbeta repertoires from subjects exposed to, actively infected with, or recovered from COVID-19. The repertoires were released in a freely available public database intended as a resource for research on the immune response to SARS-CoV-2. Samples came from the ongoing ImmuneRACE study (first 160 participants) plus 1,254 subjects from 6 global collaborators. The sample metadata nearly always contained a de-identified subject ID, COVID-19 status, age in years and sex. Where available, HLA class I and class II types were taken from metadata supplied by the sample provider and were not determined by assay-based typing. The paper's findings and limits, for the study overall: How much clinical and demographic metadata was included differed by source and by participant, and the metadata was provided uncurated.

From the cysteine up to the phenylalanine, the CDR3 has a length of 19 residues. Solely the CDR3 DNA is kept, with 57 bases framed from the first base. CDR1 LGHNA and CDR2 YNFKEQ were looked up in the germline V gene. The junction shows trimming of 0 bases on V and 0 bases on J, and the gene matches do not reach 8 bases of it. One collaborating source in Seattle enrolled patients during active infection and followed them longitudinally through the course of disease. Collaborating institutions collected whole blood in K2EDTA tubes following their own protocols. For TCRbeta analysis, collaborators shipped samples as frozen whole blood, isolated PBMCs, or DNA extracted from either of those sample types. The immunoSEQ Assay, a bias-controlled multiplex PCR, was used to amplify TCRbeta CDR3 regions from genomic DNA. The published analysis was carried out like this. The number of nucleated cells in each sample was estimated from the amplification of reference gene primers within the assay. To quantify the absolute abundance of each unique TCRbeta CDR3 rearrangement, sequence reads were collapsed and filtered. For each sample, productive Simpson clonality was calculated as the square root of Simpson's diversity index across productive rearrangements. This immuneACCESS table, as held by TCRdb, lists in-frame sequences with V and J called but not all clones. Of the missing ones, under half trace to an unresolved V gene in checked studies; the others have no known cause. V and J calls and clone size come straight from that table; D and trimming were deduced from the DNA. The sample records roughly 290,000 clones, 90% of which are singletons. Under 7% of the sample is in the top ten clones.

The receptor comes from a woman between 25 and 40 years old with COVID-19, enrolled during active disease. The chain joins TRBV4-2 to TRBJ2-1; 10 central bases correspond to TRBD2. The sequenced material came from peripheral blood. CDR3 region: CASSQDPLAGGGSYNEQFF. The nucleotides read TGTGCCAGCAGCCAAGATCCGTTAGCGGGAGGTGGCTCCTACAATGAGCAGTTCTTC.